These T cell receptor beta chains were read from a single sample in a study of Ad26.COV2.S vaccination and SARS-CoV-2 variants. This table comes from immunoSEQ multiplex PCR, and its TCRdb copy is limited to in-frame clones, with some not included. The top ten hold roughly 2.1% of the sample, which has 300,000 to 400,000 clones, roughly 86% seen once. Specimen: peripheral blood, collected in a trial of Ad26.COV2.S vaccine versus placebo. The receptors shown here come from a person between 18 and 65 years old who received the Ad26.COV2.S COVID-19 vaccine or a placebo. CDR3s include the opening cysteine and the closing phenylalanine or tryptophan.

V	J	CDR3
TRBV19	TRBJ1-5	CASSMNSPGGQPQHF
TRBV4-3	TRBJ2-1	CASSQRTGTGGRNEQFF
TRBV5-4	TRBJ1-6	CASSSIRATGGHSPLHF
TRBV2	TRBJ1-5	CASSEALLVGQGGNQPQHF
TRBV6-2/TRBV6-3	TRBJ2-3	CASSTYREGLGTQYF
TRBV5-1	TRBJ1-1	CASSLRGQGAGNTEAFF
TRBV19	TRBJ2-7	CASRYVAGSSYEQYF
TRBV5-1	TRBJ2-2	CASSLLQGTTGELFF
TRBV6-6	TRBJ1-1	CASSGQLNTEAFF
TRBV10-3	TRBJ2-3	CAISDEGDTQYF
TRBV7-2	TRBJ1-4	CASSQGPGRRTNEKLFF
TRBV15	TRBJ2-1	CATSTRGLAGAIHPYNEQFF
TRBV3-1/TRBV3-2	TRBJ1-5	CASSQDRVQPQHF
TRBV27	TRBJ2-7	CASSLKASGAYEQYF
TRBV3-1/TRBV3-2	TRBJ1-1	CASRGPGSLNTEAFF
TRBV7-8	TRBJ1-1	CASSIAGQLNTEAFF
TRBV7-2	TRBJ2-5	CASSLERKETQYF
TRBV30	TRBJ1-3	CATLGLSGNTIYF
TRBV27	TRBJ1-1	CASSLLRQGRTEAFF
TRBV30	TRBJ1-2	CAWSVQGIPYGYTF
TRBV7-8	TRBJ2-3	CASTRLADTQYF
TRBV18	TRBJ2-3	CASSPPTNTDTQYF
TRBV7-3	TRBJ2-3	CASSLTLGDTQYF
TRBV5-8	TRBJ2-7	CASSHPGQEYEQYF